The rows below give T cell receptor beta chains drawn from one sample of a study of blood T cell repertoires in COVID-19. The repertoire was sequenced with immunoSEQ multiplex PCR; TCRdb's copy has only in-frame clones and lacks some. The data show more than 250,000 clones, with roughly 84% seen just once and 1% held by the top ten. The specimen was peripheral blood. The receptors derive from a man aged 50 to 60 with active or convalescent COVID-19. CDR3s include the opening cysteine and the closing phenylalanine or tryptophan. A D gene is named only where the DNA matches it firmly. Clone size is not always given. Where it is, it says once, few, many or a class for expanded clones.

V gene	clone size	J gene	D gene	CDR3 DNA	CDR3 protein
TRBV6-1	-	TRBJ2-7	TRBD2	TGTGCCAGCAGTGATAAGGATAATAGCGGGACGTTCTCCTACGAGCAGTACTTC	CASSDKDNSGTFSYEQYF
TRBV18	-	TRBJ2-3	-	TGTGCCAGCTCCCTCAGGCCCAGGGTCCCAGATACGCAGTATTTT	CASSLRPRVPDTQYF
TRBV18	-	TRBJ1-2	-	TGTGCCAGCTCACCAGAAGGCGGCTATGGCTACACCTTC	CASSPEGGYGYTF
TRBV6-6	-	TRBJ1-1	TRBD1	TGTGCCAGTCAACAGGGGGTGACTGAAGCTTTCTTT	CASQQGVTEAFF
TRBV6-5	-	TRBJ2-4	TRBD2	TGTGCCACCCGACGGGAGGGACGGGGAAACATTCAGTACTTC	CATRREGRGNIQYF
TRBV20-1	-	TRBJ2-7	TRBD1	TGCAGTGCTAGTTCACAGGGGCTTGTTTACGAGCAGTACTTC	CSASSQGLVYEQYF
TRBV5-1	-	TRBJ1-2	-	TGCGCCAGCAGCGACGGCAGTACAGCTTCCTACGGCTACACCTTC	CASSDGSTASYGYTF
TRBV5-6	-	TRBJ2-7	TRBD2	TGTGCCAGCAGCTTGCCGGCGGGGAGGGGCGAGCAGTACTTC	CASSLPAGRGEQYF
TRBV4-3	-	TRBJ1-4	TRBD1	TGCGCCAGCAGCCGACCTTACAGGGGAGGCCATGAAAAACTGTTTTTT	CASSRPYRGGHEKLFF
TRBV19	-	TRBJ2-1	-	TGTGCCAGTAGTATTACGGGAGTATTTTACAATGAGCAGTTCTTC	CASSITGVFYNEQFF
TRBV6-1	once	TRBJ1-5	-	TGTGCCAGCAGTGAAGGTATGGGGACAAGGGGGATCAATAGCAATCAGCCCCAGCATTTT	CASSEGMGTRGINSNQPQHF
TRBV9	-	TRBJ2-2	TRBD1	TGTGCCAGCAGCCCATACAGGGGGCTTTACCTACCGAACACCGGGGAGCTGTTTTTT	CASSPYRGLYLPNTGELFF
TRBV10-3	-	TRBJ2-1	TRBD2	TGTGCCATCAGCCCGGGACTAGCGAGTTACAATGAGCAGTTCTTC	CAISPGLASYNEQFF
TRBV5-5	-	TRBJ2-7	-	TGTGCCAGCAGCTTTACTACATACGAGCAGTACTTC	CASSFTTYEQYF
TRBV11-1	-	TRBJ1-3	-	TGTGCCAGCAGCTTAGCTCCGGGAAACACCATATATTTT	CASSLAPGNTIYF
TRBV18	-	TRBJ2-2	-	TGTGCCAGCTCACCGTATACCGGGGAGCTGTTTTTT	CASSPYTGELFF
TRBV29-1	once	TRBJ1-1	-	TGCAGCGTTGTTGGGGGAGGCCCTGAAGCTTTCTTT	CSVVGGGPEAFF
TRBV7-2	-	TRBJ1-1	-	TGTGCCAGCAGCTTAGACAGGATGAACACTGAAGCTTTCTTT	CASSLDRMNTEAFF
TRBV2	-	TRBJ1-5	TRBD1	TGTGCCAGCAGCCCCGACAGGGGAATAGATCAGCCCCAGCATTTT	CASSPDRGIDQPQHF
TRBV7-8	-	TRBJ1-2	TRBD1	TGTGCCAGCAGCTTCGACAGGGGCGAGAACTATGGCTACACCTTC	CASSFDRGENYGYTF
TRBV4-1	-	TRBJ1-5	-	TGCGCCAGCAGGGGGTTGAGACAGTCCTATAGCAATCAGCCCCAGCATTTT	CASRGLRQSYSNQPQHF
TRBV3-1/TRBV3-2	-	TRBJ1-1	TRBD1	TGTGCCAGCAGCCCCACGGACAGGGGGCTGGTCACTGAAGCTTTCTTT	CASSPTDRGLVTEAFF
TRBV20-1	-	TRBJ2-5	-	TGCAGTGCTCGCGATCAAGAGACCCAGTACTTC	CSARDQETQYF
TRBV20-1	-	TRBJ1-2	-	TGCAGTGCTACAGGGGACTATGGCTACACCTTC	CSATGDYGYTF
TRBV3-1/TRBV3-2	-	TRBJ1-1	TRBD1	TGTGCCAGCAGCCTCGGACAGGGGGGTTTCTCGACTGAAGCTTTCTTT	CASSLGQGGFSTEAFF
TRBV7-3	-	TRBJ2-1	TRBD2	TGTGCCAGCAGTCGGGACTACCGTTCCTACAATGAGCAGTTCTTC	CASSRDYRSYNEQFF
TRBV27	-	TRBJ1-2	-	TGTGCCAGCAGCCCAGACTCTGTAAACTATGGCTACACCTTC	CASSPDSVNYGYTF
TRBV28	-	TRBJ1-1	-	TGTGCCAGCAGTTTATCGGGACACGTGAACACTGAAGCTTTCTTT	CASSLSGHVNTEAFF
TRBV24-1	few	TRBJ2-7	-	TGTGCCACCAGTGATTCAGGCAGATACGCGCAGTACTTC	CATSDSGRYAQYF
TRBV6-5	-	TRBJ2-7	TRBD2	TGTGCCAGCAGTTTAGCGGGGGACTCCTACGAGCAGTACTTC	CASSLAGDSYEQYF
TRBV10-3	-	TRBJ1-1	-	TGTGCCATCAGTGAACGCCCAGATAACACTGAAGCTTTCTTT	CAISERPDNTEAFF
TRBV30	-	TRBJ2-5	TRBD2	TGTGCCTGTGGGGGTGGACTAGCGACAAAAGAGACCCAGTACTTC	CACGGGLATKETQYF
TRBV4-1	once	TRBJ2-2	TRBD1	TGCGCCAGCAGCCCGCGGACAGGGTACGCCGGGGAGCTGTTTTTT	CASSPRTGYAGELFF
TRBV19	-	TRBJ1-2	-	TGTGCCAGTAGCCCTATTACACTAAACTATGGCTACACCTTC	CASSPITLNYGYTF
TRBV18	-	TRBJ1-1	TRBD1	TGTGCCAGCTCAGGACAGGGGTCGGACACTGAAGCTTTCTTT	CASSGQGSDTEAFF
TRBV28	-	TRBJ1-5	-	TGTGCCAGCACCGGACAGATCAATCAGCCCCAGCATTTT	CASTGQINQPQHF
TRBV28	-	TRBJ1-2	-	TGTGCCAGCAGACCCCCGGGACTCTTCTATGGCTACACCTTC	CASRPPGLFYGYTF
TRBV3-1/TRBV3-2	-	TRBJ1-5	-	TGTGCCAGCAGCCAAAGCTTCCGGGGGGATCATCAGCCCCAGCATTTT	CASSQSFRGDHQPQHF